The T cell receptor beta chain described here comes from a study of patients and donors after allogeneic stem cell transplantation. The sample holds one count of this clonotype. This CDR3 spans 14 amino acids. Germline V gives CDR1 MNHEY, CDR2 SVGAGI. Trimming shortened V by 0 bases and J by 4 bases, and 9 bases separated the two germline ends. TCRdb itself ran the RT-PCR reads through MiXCR, one entry per CDR3 protein. The table records some 960,000 distinct CDR3 sequences, more than 15% of them present only once. This TCR was sampled from a human donor who was either an allogeneic HSCT recipient or a stem cell or donor lymphocyte infusion donor (not recorded which). It is not recorded whose cells these are; they may come from a transplant donor. The V gene is TRBV6-5, the J gene TRBJ1-1, with D unresolved. Sequences were obtained from blood, either unsorted or a sorted T cell fraction (not recorded which). Here the CDR3 DNA reads TGTGCCAGCAGTTACTCTGCAGGAGGCACTGAAGCTTTCTTT. Translated: CASSYSAGGTEAFF.